The text below deals with one TCR beta chain. Its antigen remains unidentified. Sequence at one end of the junction differs from germline and may be a read error. This specimen comes from a study of T-cell memory formation after mild COVID-19. Study as a whole: Clustering of TCRs was largely donor specific. Overall study findings and caveats: Contracting clones localized mainly to CM and EM when CD4+ and mainly to EMRA when CD8+.

MiXCR, run by TCRdb on the 5' RACE reads, gives a single entry per CDR3 protein. The data show 90,000 to 120,000 distinct CDR3 sequences, 13% to 15% seen once. Sequenced: PBMCs or a T cell subset sorted from them (not recorded which). This receptor was identified in a man between 18 and 29 years old who had mild COVID-19 (a few samples of this study predate the infection). Cell type and time point are not known.

The CDR3 DNA reads as TGTGCCAGCACTTTAACCCCCAGTTACGAGCAGTACTTC. Translated, it gives CASTLTPSYEQYF. The J gene is TRBJ2-7, the V gene TRBV12-3 or TRBV12-4; D remains unclear. The CDR3 is 13 residues long.